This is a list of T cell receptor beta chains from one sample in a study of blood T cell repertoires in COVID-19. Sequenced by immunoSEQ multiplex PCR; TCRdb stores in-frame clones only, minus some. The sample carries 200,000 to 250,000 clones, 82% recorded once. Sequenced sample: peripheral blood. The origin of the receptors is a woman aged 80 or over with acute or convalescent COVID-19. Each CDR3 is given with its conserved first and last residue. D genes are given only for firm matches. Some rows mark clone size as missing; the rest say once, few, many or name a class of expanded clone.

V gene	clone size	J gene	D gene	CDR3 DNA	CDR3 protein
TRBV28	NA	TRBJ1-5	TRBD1	TGTGCCAGCGCCACAGGGGGCGTTCAGCCCCAGCATTTT	CASATGGVQPQHF
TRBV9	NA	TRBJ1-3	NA	TGTGCCAGCAGCGTAGAACAGTTGATAACTGGAAACACCATATATTTT	CASSVEQLITGNTIYF
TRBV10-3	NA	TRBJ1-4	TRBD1	TGTGCCATCAACGATAGGGGGCCTATCGGTGAAAAACTGTTTTTT	CAINDRGPIGEKLFF
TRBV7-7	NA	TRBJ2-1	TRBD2	TGTGCTAGCAGCCTGGAGCGGGGGCCGTACAATGAGCAGTTCTTC	CASSLERGPYNEQFF
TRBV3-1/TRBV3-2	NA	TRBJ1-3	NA	TGTGCCAGCAGCCAAAATGGACTGTCCCCTAACACCATATATTTT	CASSQNGLSPNTIYF
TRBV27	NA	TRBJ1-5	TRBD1	TGTGCCAGCAGTAGGGGGCCTCGATTGAGCAATCAGCCCCAGCATTTT	CASSRGPRLSNQPQHF
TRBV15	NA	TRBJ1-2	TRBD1	TGTGCCACCAGCAGAGATATTCAGGGGGCAAACTATGGCTACACCTTC	CATSRDIQGANYGYTF
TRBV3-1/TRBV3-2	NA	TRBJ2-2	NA	TGTGCCAGCAGCCAAGTCAGGGACACCGGGGAGCTGTTTTTT	CASSQVRDTGELFF
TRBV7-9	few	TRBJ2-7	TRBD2	TGTGCCAGCAGCTGGGCTAGCGGGGGCCCCTACGAGCAGTACTTC	CASSWASGGPYEQYF
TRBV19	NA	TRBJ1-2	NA	TGTGCCAGTAGTATCTCCGGGTTGTCGGGGGGCTACACCTTC	CASSISGLSGGYTF
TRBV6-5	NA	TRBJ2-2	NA	TGTGCCAGCAGACGGAGCCGAGGTATCGGGGAGCTGTTTTTT	CASRRSRGIGELFF
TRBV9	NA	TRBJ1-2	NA	TGTGCCAGCAGCGCCCTGGGGCTAGAAGACTATGGCTACACCTTC	CASSALGLEDYGYTF
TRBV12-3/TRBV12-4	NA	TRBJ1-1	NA	TGTGCCAGCAGCCAAGGGGTGAACACTGAAGCTTTCTTT	CASSQGVNTEAFF
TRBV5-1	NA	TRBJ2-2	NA	TGCGCCAGCAGCTTGAGTCAGGGGAACACCGGGGAGCTGTTTTTT	CASSLSQGNTGELFF
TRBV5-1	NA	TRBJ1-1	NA	TGCGCCAGCAGCTTGTTATCGGACACTGAAGCTTTCTTT	CASSLLSDTEAFF
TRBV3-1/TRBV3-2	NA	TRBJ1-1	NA	TGTGCCAGCAGCTACCCGGGAGAGAACACTGAAGCTTTCTTT	CASSYPGENTEAFF
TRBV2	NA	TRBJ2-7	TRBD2	TGTGCCAGCAGTGATTCTAGCGGGAGGTACGAGCAGTACTTC	CASSDSSGRYEQYF
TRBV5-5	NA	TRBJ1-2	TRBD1	TGTGCCAGCAGCCGGGACAGGGGGAACTATGGCTACACCTTC	CASSRDRGNYGYTF
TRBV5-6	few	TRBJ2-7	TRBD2	TGTGCCAGCAGCTTGGCCCCGGCGGGAGCCTACGAGCAGTACTTC	CASSLAPAGAYEQYF
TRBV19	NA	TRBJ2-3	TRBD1	TGTGCCAGTAGTGAAACAGGGGGCGCAAATACGCAGTATTTT	CASSETGGANTQYF
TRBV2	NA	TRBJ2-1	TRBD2	TGTGCCAGCAGTGAAGGTAGCGGGGGGGCCGGTCCCTACAATGAGCAGTTCTTC	CASSEGSGGAGPYNEQFF
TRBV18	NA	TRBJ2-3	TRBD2	TGTGCCAGCTCACCGCGACTAGCGGGGGGGATGAGCACAGATACGCAGTATTTT	CASSPRLAGGMSTDTQYF
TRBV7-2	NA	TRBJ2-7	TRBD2	TGTGCCAGCAGTTCCGGGACTAGTTCCTATTGGGACTTC	CASSSGTSSYWDF
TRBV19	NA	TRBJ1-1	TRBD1	TGTGCCAGTAGCCTACAGGGGAGGAACACTGAAGCTTTCTTT	CASSLQGRNTEAFF
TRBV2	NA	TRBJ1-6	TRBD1	TGTGCCAGCCAATACGGACAGGGCCCTTTTTCTAATTCACCCCTCCACTTT	CASQYGQGPFSNSPLHF
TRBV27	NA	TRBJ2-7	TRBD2	TGTGCCAGCAGTGCCCGCGGGGGGGACTACGAGCAGTACTTC	CASSARGGDYEQYF
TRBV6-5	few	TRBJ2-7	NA	TGTGCCAGCAGTCGAGGAGGCTACGAGCAGTACTTC	CASSRGGYEQYF
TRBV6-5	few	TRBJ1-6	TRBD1	TGTGCCAGCAGTACACAAGACAGGGATCCACCCCTCCACTTT	CASSTQDRDPPLHF
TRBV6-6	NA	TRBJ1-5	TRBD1	TGTGCCAGCAGTTACTCGGGGGGACAGACCAATCAGCCCCAGCATTTT	CASSYSGGQTNQPQHF
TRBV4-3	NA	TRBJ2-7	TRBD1	TGCGCCAGCAGCCAAGACCGGTTGGGACAGGGCTCCTACGAGCAGTACTTC	CASSQDRLGQGSYEQYF
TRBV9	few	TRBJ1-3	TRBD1	TGTGCCAGCAGCGTAGAGGGGGCGAGCTCTGGAAACACCATATATTTT	CASSVEGASSGNTIYF
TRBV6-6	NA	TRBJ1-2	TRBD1	TGTGCCAGCAGTACGACAGGGGATGGCTACACCTTC	CASSTTGDGYTF
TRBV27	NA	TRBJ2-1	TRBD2	TGTGCCAGCAGTCCTCGTGAGTCTTACCGGGGGGGAAATGAGCAGTTCTTC	CASSPRESYRGGNEQFF
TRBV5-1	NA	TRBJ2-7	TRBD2	TGCGCCAGCAGCTTGGAAGCTAGCGGGAGATACGAGCAGTACTTC	CASSLEASGRYEQYF
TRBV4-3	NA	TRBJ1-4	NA	TGCGCCAGCAGCCAAGGGGGGGGAACCTCTAATGAAAAACTGTTTTTT	CASSQGGGTSNEKLFF
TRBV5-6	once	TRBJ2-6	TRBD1	TGTGCCAGCAGTCCAGGGGGCTCAGGGGCCAACGTCCTGACTTTC	CASSPGGSGANVLTF
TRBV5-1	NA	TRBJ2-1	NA	TGCGCCAGCAGCTTGGGAGACTGGTCCAACAATGAGCAGTTCTTC	CASSLGDWSNNEQFF
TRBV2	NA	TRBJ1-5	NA	TGTGCCAGCAGCCTTGGCCGAATCTGGAATCAGCCCCAGCATTTT	CASSLGRIWNQPQHF